This T cell receptor beta chain emerged from a study of cytomegalovirus exposure and HLA in healthy donors. This table comes from immunoSEQ multiplex PCR, and its TCRdb copy is limited to in-frame clones, with some not included. The data hold about 130,000 clones, with approximately 89% observed a single time. The CDR3 extends over 15 amino acids. Between the trimmed V and J ends, which lost 7 bases and 12 bases, there was a span of 24 bases. Germline-derived CDR1 and CDR2 are MNHNS and SASEGT. The source of this sequence is a man between 25 and 39 years old in good health and CMV-seronegative. The specimen was PBMCs. V and J are TRBV6-1 and TRBJ1-4; D possibly corresponds to TRBD1 (5 bases). As DNA, the CDR3 is TGTGCCAGCACCACTCCCTCGGCGGGGCGAATGGAACTGTTTTTT. Translation gives CASTTPSAGRMELFF.